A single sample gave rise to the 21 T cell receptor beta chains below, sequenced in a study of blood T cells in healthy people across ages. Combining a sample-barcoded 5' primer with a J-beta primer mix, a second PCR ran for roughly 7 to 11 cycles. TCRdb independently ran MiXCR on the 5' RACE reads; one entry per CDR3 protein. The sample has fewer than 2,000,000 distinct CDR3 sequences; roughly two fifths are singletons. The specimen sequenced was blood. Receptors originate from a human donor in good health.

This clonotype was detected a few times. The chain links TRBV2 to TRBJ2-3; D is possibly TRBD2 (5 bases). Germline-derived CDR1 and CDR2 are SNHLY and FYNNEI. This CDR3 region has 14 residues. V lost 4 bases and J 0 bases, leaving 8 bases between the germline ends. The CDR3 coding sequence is TGTGCCAGCAGTGCTAGCTACAGCACAGATACGCAGTATTTT. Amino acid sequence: CASSASYSTDTQYF.

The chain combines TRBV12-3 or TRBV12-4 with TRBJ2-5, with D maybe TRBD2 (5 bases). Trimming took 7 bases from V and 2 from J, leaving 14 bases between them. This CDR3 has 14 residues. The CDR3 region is CASTSPNRQETQYF. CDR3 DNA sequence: TGTGCCAGCACTAGCCCGAACCGACAAGAGACCCAGTACTTC.

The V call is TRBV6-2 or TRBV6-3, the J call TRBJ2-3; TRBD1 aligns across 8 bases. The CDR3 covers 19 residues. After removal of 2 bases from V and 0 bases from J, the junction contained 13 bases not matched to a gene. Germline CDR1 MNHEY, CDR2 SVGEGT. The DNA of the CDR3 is TGTGCCAGCAGTTACCCTGGGCGGGGACAGGCTCGGAGCACAGATACGCAGTATTTT. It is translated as CASSYPGRGQARSTDTQYF.

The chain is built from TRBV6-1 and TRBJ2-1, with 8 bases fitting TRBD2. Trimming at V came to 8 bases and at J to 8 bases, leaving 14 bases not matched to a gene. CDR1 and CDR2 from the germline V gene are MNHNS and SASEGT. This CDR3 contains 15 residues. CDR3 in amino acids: CASGLPGGAFDEQFF. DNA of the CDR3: TGTGCCAGCGGTCTGCCGGGGGGGGCCTTCGATGAGCAGTTCTTC.

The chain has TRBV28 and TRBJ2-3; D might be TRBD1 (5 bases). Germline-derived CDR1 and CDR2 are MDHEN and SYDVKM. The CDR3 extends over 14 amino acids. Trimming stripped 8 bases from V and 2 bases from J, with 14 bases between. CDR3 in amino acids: CASWQGRNTDTQYF. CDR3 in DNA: TGTGCCAGCTGGCAGGGTAGGAACACAGATACGCAGTATTTT.

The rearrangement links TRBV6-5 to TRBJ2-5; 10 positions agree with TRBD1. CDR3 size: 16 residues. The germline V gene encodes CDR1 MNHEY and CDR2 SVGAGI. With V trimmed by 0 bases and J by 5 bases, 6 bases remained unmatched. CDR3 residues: CASSYSGTGARETQYF. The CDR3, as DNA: TGTGCCAGCAGTTACTCTGGGACAGGGGCCCGTGAGACCCAGTACTTC.

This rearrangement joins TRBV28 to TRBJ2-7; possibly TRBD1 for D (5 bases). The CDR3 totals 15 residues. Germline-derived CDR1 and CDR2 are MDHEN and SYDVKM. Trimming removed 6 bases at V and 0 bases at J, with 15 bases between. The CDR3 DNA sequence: TGTGCCAGCAGGACCCCGAGTGACAGCTCCTACGAGCAGTACTTC. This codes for CASRTPSDSSYEQYF.

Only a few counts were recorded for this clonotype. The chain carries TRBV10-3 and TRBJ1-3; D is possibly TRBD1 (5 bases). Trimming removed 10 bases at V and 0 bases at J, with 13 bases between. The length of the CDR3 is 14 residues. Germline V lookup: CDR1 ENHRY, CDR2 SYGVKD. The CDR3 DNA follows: TGTGCCACAAAAGACAGCATCTCTGGAAACACCATATATTTT. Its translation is CATKDSISGNTIYF.

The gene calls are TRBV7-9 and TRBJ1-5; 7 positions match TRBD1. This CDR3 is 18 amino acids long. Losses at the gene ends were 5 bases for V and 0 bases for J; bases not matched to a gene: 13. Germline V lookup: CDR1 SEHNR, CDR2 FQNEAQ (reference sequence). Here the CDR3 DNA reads TGTGCCAGCAGCCACCCAGGGACAGACGCAAATAGCAATCAGCCCCAGCATTTT. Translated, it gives CASSHPGTDANSNQPQHF.

CDR3 region: CSAPRGSNTDTQYF. The CDR3, as DNA: TGCAGTGCCCCCCGGGGATCTAATACAGATACGCAGTATTTT. The V call is TRBV20-1, the J call TRBJ2-3; weak D call: TRBD2 (5 bases). Trimming took off 6 bases at V and 3 bases at J, with 16 bases between the two ends. This CDR3 has 14 residues. Germline V gives CDR1 DFQATT, CDR2 SNEGSKA (reference sequence).

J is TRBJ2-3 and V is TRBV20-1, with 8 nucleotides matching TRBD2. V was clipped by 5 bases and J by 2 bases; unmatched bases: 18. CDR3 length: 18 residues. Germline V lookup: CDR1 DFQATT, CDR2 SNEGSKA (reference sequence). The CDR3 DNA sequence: TGCAGTGCTTCTACTCGGGGACTAGACCTAAGTTTCACAGATACGCAGTATTTT. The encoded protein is CSASTRGLDLSFTDTQYF.

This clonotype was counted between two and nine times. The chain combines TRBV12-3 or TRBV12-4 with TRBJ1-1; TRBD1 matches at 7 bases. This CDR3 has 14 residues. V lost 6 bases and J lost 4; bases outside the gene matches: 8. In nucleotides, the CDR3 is TGTGCCAGCAGCCCCGGGACAGCCCTCACTGAAGCTTTCTTT. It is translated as CASSPGTALTEAFF.

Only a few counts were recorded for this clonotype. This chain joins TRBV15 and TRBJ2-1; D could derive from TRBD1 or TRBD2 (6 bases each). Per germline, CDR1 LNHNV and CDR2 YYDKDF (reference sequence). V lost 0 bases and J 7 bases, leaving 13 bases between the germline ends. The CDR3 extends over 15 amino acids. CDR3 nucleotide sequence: TGTGCCACCAGCAGAGATCGGGGGCGTGGGAATGAGCAGTTCTTC. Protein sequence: CATSRDRGRGNEQFF.

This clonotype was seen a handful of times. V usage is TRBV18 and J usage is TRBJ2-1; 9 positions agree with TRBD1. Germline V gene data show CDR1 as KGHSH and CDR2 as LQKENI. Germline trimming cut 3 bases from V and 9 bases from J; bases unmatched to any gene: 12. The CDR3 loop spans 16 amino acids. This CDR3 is CASSPHTGTGNSEQFF. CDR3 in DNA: TGTGCCAGCTCACCTCATACCGGGACAGGGAATAGTGAGCAGTTCTTC.

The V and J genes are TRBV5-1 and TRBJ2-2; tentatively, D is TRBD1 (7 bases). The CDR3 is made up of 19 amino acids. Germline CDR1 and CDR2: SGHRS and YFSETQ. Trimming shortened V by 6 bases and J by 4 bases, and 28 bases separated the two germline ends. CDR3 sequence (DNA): TGCGCCAGCACCCAGGGGGGACTCCACCTCCTTGGACTCACCGGGGAGCTGTTTTTT. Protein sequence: CASTQGGLHLLGLTGELFF.

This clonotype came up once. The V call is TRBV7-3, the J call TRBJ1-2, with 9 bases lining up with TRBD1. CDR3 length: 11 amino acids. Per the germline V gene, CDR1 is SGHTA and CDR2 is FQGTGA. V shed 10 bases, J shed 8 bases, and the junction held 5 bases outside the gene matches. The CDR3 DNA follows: TGTGCCACCCGGACAGGGGACGGCTACACCTTC. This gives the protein CATRTGDGYTF.

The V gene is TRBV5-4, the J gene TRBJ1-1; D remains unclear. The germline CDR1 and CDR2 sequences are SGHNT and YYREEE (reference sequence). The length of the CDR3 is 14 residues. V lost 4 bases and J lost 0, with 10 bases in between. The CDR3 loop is CASSGEGLNTEAFF. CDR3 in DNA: TGTGCCAGCAGCGGGGAAGGCCTGAACACTGAAGCTTTCTTT. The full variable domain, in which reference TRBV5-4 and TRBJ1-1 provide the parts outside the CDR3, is ETGVTQSPTHLIKTRGQQVTLRCSSQSGHNTVSWYQQALGQGPQFIFQYYREEENGRGNFPPRFSGLQFPNYSSELNVNALELDDSALYLCASSGEGLNTEAFFGQGTRLTVV.

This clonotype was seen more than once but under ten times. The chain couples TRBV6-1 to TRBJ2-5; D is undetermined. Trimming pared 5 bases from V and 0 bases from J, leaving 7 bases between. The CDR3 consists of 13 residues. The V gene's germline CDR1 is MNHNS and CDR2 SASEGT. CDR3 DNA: TGTGCCAGCAGTTCTCCGTACCAAGAGACCCAGTACTTC. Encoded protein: CASSSPYQETQYF.

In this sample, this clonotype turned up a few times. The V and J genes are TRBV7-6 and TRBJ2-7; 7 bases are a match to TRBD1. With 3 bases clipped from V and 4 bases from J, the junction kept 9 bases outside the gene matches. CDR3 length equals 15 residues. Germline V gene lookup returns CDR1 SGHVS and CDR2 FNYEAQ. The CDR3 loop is CASSFTGQYSYEQYF. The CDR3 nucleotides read TGTGCCAGCAGCTTCACGGGACAGTACTCGTACGAGCAGTACTTC.

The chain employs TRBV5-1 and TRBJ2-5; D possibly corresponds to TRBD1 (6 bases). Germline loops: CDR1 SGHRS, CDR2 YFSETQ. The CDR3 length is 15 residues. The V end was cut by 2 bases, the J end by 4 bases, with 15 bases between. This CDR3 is CASSLRQGMGETQYF. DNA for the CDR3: TGCGCCAGCAGCTTACGGCAGGGGATGGGAGAGACCCAGTACTTC.

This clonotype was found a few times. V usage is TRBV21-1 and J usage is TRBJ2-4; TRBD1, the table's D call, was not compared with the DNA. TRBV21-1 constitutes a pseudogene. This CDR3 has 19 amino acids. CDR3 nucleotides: TGTGCCAGCAGCGGTAAGGGTCCGGGACAGGGCGAACCTCCCTACGGGCAGTACTTC. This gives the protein CASSGKGPGQGEPPYGQYF.